This entry features one T cell receptor beta chain sequence. Its antigen remains unknown. Sequenced by immunoSEQ multiplex PCR; TCRdb stores in-frame clones only, minus some. The sample has 44,000 or so clones; 75% to 85% are singletons. This CDR3 spans 14 amino acids. CDR1 SGDLS and CDR2 YYNGEE come from the germline V gene. With 4 bases clipped from V and 3 bases from J, the junction kept 2 bases outside the gene matches. This specimen belongs to a study of T cell responses to AZD1222 COVID-19 vaccine. General study findings and limits: Donor demographics were predominantly white British with a female majority; clonal diversity may be underestimated. At baseline, seropositivity was found in only 5 to 7 AZD1222 recipients.

The rearrangement links TRBV9 to TRBJ2-3; 10 nucleotides line up with TRBD2. Specimen: peripheral blood, collected on day 0 of AZD1222 vaccination. The receptor was derived from an adult in good health. The CDR3 reads CASSSSGRTDTQYF. The DNA of the CDR3 is TGTGCCAGCAGCTCTAGCGGGAGAACAGATACGCAGTATTTT.